This T cell receptor beta chain was captured in a study of cytomegalovirus exposure and HLA in healthy donors. The ends were cut back, 2 bases at V and 6 bases at J, with 13 bases in the middle. CDR1 and CDR2 (germline): SGHTA, FQGTGA. CDR3 length: 15 amino acids. The PCR ran on 60 Vbeta and 13 Jbeta primers. Clones were read by immunoSEQ multiplex PCR, and TCRdb kept only the in-frame ones, dropping some. The sample shows some 190,000 clones, 82% of them seen only once. Turning to this clone: The antigen is not known.

General study results and limits: Reportedly, a later analysis found an Asian-associated ancestry cluster had fewer N-insertions than the roughly 700-donor mean. Judged likely to be a sequencing artifact was a cluster of highly shared sequence variants.

The V call is TRBV7-3, the J call TRBJ2-2, with D perhaps matching TRBD1 (5 bases). The sequence derives from a man aged 35 to 55 in good health and CMV-seronegative. Sequencing was carried out using PBMCs. The CDR3 DNA reads as TGTGCCAGCAGCTTATCGACAGTGAAGGCCGGGGAGCTGTTTTTT. This encodes CASSLSTVKAGELFF.